The entry below gives a single T cell receptor beta chain sequence along with its context. What it binds is not known. Clones were read by immunoSEQ multiplex PCR, and TCRdb kept only the in-frame ones, dropping some. This sample has some 140,000 clones, with about nine tenths found just once. The CDR3 has 12 amino acids. Germline V gene sequence: CDR1 SEHNR, CDR2 FQNEAQ (reference sequence). The data were obtained in a study of graft-versus-host responses after intestinal transplantation. Overall study context: The whole recipient group had anti-thymocyte globulin induction followed by tacrolimus and steroids for two to three years. Study conclusions and caveats: Early post-transplant HvG declines tracked with peak circulating GvH clone levels. Recipient marrow contained GvH clones, some of which appeared first in ileum or blood.

The chain joins TRBV7-9 to TRBJ2-5; D gene ambiguous. The assigned J gene may be wrong: the sequence end matches TRBJ2-7 better. This receptor was obtained from a human donor who received an intestinal transplant. Sample: unstimulated CD4+ T cells sorted from spleen or lymph node cells, taken before intestinal transplant. Written as DNA, the CDR3 is TGTGCCAGCAGCTTAGTCTCCTACGAGCAGTACTTC. It codes for CASSLVSYEQYF.